A single sample gave rise to the 5 T cell receptor beta chains below, sequenced in a study of identical twins. TCRdb reprocessed the 5' RACE reads with MiXCR, giving one entry per CDR3 protein. This sample has about 790,000 distinct CDR3 sequences; around a sixth occur once, and the top ten carry 13%. This sample was shared with a second study, whose subject was T cells expressing NK-cell markers.

Material: PBMCs. The receptors were sampled from a woman younger than 35 in good health.

In this sample, this clonotype turned up a few times. The chain employs TRBV12-3 or TRBV12-4 and TRBJ1-1; 7 nucleotides match TRBD1. With V trimmed by 8 bases and J by 5 bases, 11 bases remained unmatched. There are 14 residues in the CDR3. CDR3 region: CASGLTGRITEAFF. CDR3 nucleotide sequence: TGTGCCAGCGGACTGACAGGGCGAATTACTGAAGCTTTCTTT.

The gene calls are TRBV12-3 or TRBV12-4 and TRBJ2-5; no reliable D call. There are 14 residues in the CDR3. Trimming removed 6 bases from V and 3 bases from J, with 14 bases in between. The CDR3 DNA reads as TGTGCCAGCAGCGTGGGCCAACCTAAAGAGACCCAGTACTTC. Its protein product is CASSVGQPKETQYF.

This clonotype was observed at least ten times. For the CDR3, the DNA is TGTGCCAGCAGTTTTTCCCCTGACGAGCAGTACTTC. This sequence encodes CASSFSPDEQYF. This chain joins TRBV12-3 or TRBV12-4 and TRBJ2-7; D is undetermined. V was cut by 3 bases and J by 5 bases, with 8 bases left in between. CDR3 length: 12 residues.

This clonotype was seen a handful of times. The V and J genes are TRBV6-2 or TRBV6-3 and TRBJ1-2; tentative D call: TRBD1 (6 bases). CDR1 MNHEY and CDR2 SVGEGT come from the germline V gene. This CDR3 comprises 13 residues. V was cut by 5 bases and J by 3 bases, with 10 bases left in between. The CDR3 region has the DNA TGTGCCAGCAGTACACAGGGTGACTATGGCTACACCTTC. Translated, it gives CASSTQGDYGYTF.

This clonotype came up many times. CDR3 sequence reads: CASSYFAGGRNEQFF. The CDR3 nucleotides are TGTGCCAGCAGTTACTTTGCGGGGGGCAGGAATGAGCAGTTCTTC. This chain uses TRBV6-5 with TRBJ2-1; 8 positions match TRBD2. V shed 1 base, J shed 7 bases, and the junction held 6 bases outside the gene matches. The CDR3 covers 15 residues. Germline CDR1 and CDR2: MNHEY and SVGAGI.